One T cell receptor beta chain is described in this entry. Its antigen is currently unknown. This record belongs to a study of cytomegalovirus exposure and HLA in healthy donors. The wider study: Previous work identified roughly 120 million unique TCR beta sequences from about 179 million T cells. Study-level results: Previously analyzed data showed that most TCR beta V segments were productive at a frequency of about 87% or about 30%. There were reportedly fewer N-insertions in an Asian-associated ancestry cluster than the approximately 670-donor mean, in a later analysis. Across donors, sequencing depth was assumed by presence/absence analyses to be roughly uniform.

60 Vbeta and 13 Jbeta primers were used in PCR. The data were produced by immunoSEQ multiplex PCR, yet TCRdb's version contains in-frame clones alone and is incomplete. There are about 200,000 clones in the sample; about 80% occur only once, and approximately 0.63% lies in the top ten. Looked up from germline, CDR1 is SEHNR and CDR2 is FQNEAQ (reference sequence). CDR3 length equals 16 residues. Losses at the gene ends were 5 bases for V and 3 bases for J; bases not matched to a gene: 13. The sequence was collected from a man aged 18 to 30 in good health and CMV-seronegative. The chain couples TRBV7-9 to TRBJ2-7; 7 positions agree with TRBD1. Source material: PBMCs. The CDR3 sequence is CASSPTGKGINYEQYF. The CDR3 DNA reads TGTGCCAGCAGCCCGACAGGGAAGGGAATAAACTACGAGCAGTACTTC.